The text below deals with one T cell receptor (beta chain). The specificity of this receptor is unknown. Qualities for individual bases were not recorded, and no much larger clone is one base off. This record belongs to a study of regulatory T cells in long-lasting Graves disease (dated by TCRdb to the early 2020s). Study-wide context: To count as having persistent Graves' disease, a patient had to have received antithyroid drug treatment for over 5 years with TSH receptor autoantibodies remaining persistently positive. Peripheral blood TCR sequencing and RNA sequencing compared persistent Graves' disease patients with newly diagnosed Graves' disease patients. A total of around 35 samples underwent TCR sequencing: about 13 from persistent and about 20 from newly diagnosed Graves' disease patients. The study took place in China and was registered as a clinical trial. Persistent Graves' disease patients in the clinical cohort had taken antithyroid drugs for roughly ten years on average. Broader findings and caveats from the paper: As a limitation, the authors acknowledged that the small sample size may reduce accuracy. Persistent patients shared more public clonotypes among themselves (more than 2,500) than newly diagnosed patients did (approximately 870). Persistent disease showed preferential use of TRBV28, TRBJ1-2 and TRBJ2-5, whereas newly diagnosed disease favored TRBV20-1 and TRBJ2-1. Only the TCR beta chain was sequenced and analyzed. Compared with newly diagnosed patients, persistent Graves' disease patients had lower TCR Shannon entropy and fewer highly expanded clones, which suggests clonal expansion. Because the primary lesion, thyroid tissue, could not be accessed, the study looked at peripheral blood alone.

Trimming leaves V shorter by 2 bases and J shorter by 6 bases, with the junction holding 3 bases beyond the gene matches. CDR1 and CDR2 are read off the germline V gene (reference sequence) as GTSNPN and SVGIG. The CDR3 runs 14 residues from the cysteine to the phenylalanine. Only the CDR3 region is kept as DNA, spanning 42 bases read in frame from base 1. The library came from multiplex PCR. Sequencer: Illumina HiSeq 4000. CDR3 regions were amplified by Arm-PCR with iRepertoire HTBI primers to construct TCR beta libraries. PCR products were gel purified before sequencing. Concerning the study's data processing: Gene usage analysis of CDR3 amino acid clonotypes used the 50 to 70 TRBV and more than 13 TRBJ segments found across samples. Filtered high-quality paired reads were merged into contigs using COPE and FqMerger. BLAST was used to align contigs to the IMGT TRBV, TRBD and TRBJ reference genes, and CDR3 was defined following IMGT. Any clonotype with a frequency above 0.1% was counted as a highly expanded clone. Repertoire diversity was measured by Shannon entropy, and V-J evenness by the Gini coefficient. A clonotype was considered public if more than one individual shared it. The public sequencing data were trimmed at Q25 with fastp and processed into clonotypes with MiXCR by TCRdb, which kept only in-frame beta chains. Rows with one shared CDR3 protein collapse into an entry with the most common genes and DNA. Here the V and J calls rest on TCRdb's processing, not on the authors' analysis. The sample contains around 460,000 distinct CDR3 sequences, about 20% of them found a single time. Around 12% of the sample belongs to the ten largest clones.

In light of the paper, this sample's time point label describes: persistent/refractory GD, antithyroid drugs over 5 years with positive TRAb. For both TCR sequencing and RNA sequencing, RNA was extracted from PBMCs using TRIzol. The diagnosis of Graves' disease followed American Thyroid Association guidelines. The patients came from an endocrinology department in Xi'an, China. From each patient, approximately 9.9 milliliters of peripheral blood was collected into an EDTA anticoagulant tube. Ficoll Paque Plus density gradient separation was used to isolate PBMCs, and no additional T cell sorting was done. RNA quality was checked with an Agilent 2100 Bioanalyzer and agarose gel, and concentration with a NanoDrop 2000.

The sequence came from a female donor with Graves disease. The sequence links TRBV30 to TRBJ2-2; 10 junctional bases match TRBD1. Sequenced material: peripheral blood mononuclear cells (PBMCs), taken when the disease was refractory, from a patient treated with antithyroid drugs. In nucleotide form, the sequence is TGTGCCTGGAGTCCCGGGACAGGGGCCGGGGAGCTGTTTTTT. The resulting protein is CAWSPGTGAGELFF.